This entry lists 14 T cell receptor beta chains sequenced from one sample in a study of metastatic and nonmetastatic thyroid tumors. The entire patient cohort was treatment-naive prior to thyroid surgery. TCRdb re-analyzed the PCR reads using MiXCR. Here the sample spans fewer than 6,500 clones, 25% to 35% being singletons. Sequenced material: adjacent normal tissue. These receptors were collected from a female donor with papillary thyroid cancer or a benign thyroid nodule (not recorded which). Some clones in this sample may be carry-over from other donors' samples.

Here the CDR3 DNA reads TGTGCCAGCCAAAAAGGGCGCTACAACTATGGCTACACCTTC. Translated: CASQKGRYNYGYTF. V usage is TRBV11-2 and J usage is TRBJ1-2; D is unclear. Per germline, CDR1 SGHAT and CDR2 FQNNGV. The CDR3 has 14 amino acids. Trimming stripped 8 bases from V and 2 bases from J, with 15 bases between.

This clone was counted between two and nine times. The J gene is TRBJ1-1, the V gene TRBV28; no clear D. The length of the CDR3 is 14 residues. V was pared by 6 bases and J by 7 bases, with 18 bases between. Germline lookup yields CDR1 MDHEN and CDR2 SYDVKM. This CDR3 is CASRPREASFEAFF. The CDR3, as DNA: TGTGCCAGCAGGCCGCGAGAGGCGTCCTTTGAAGCTTTCTTT.

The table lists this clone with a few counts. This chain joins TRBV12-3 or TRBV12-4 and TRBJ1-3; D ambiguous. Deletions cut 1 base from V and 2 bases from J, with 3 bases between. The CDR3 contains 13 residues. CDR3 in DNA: TGTGCCAGCAGTTTAGTCCCTGGAAACACCATATATTTT. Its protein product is CASSLVPGNTIYF.

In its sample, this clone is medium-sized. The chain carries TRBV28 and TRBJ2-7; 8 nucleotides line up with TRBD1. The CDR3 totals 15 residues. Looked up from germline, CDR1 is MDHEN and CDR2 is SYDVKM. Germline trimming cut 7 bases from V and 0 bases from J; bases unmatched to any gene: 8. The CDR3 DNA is TGTGCCAGCATTTCAGGGGGCGCGTCCTCCTACGAGCAGTACTTC. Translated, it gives CASISGGASSYEQYF.

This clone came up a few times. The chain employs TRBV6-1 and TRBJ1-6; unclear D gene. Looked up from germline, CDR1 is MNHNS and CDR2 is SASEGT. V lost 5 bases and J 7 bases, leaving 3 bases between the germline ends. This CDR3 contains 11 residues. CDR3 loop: CASSRNSPLHF. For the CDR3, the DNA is TGTGCCAGCAGTCGGAATTCACCCCTCCACTTT.

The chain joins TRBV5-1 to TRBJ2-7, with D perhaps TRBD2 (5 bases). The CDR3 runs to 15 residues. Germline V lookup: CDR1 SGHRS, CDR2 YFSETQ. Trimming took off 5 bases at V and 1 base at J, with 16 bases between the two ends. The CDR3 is CASSPGGPLSYEQYF. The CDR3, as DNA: TGCGCCAGCAGTCCTGGAGGACCTCTATCCTACGAGCAGTACTTC.

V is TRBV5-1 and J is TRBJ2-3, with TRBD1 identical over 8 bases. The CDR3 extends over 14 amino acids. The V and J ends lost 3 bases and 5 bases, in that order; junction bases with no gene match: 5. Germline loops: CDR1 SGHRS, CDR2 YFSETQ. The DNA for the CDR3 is TGCGCCAGCAGCTCCGGACAGGGTATAGATACGCAGTATTTT. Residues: CASSSGQGIDTQYF.

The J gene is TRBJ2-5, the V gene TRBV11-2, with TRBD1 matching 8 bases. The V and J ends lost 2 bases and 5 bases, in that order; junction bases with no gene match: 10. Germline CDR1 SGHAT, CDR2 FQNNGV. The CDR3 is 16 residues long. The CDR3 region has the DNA TGTGCCAGCAGCTTATCCCCGACAGGGGTAGTGGAGACCCAGTACTTC. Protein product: CASSLSPTGVVETQYF.

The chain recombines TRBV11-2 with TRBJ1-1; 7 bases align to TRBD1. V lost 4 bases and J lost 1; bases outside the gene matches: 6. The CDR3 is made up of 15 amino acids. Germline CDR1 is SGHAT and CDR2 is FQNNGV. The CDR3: CASSSNRGRNTEAFF. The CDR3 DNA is TGTGCCAGCAGCTCTAACAGGGGTCGGAACACTGAAGCTTTCTTT. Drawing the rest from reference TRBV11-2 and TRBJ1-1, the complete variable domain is EAGVAQSPRYKIIEKRQSVAFWCNPISGHATLYWYQQILGQGPKLLIQFQNNGVVDDSQLPKDRFSAERLKGVDSTLKIQPAKLEDSAVYLCASSSNRGRNTEAFFGQGTRLTVV.

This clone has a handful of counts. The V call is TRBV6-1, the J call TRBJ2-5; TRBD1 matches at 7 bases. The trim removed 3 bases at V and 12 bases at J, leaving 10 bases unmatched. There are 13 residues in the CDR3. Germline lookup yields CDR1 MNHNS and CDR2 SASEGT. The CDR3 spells CASSDSEGQTKYF. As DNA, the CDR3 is TGTGCCAGCAGTGATAGCGAGGGACAGACTAAGTACTTC.

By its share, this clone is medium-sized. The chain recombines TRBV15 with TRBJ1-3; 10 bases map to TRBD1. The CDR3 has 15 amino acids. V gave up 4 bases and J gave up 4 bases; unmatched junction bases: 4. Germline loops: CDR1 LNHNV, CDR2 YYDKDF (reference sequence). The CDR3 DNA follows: TGTGCCACCAGCATCGACAGGGGGCACGGAAACACCATATATTTT. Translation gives CATSIDRGHGNTIYF.

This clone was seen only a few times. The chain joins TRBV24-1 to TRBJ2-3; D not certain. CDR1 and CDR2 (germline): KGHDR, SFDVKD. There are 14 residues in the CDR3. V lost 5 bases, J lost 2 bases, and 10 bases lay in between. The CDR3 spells CATSGARDTDTQYF. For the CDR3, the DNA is TGTGCCACCAGTGGGGCTAGAGACACAGATACGCAGTATTTT.

CDR3 amino acids: CASSLVGGAYQPQHF. The CDR3 nucleotides read TGCGCCAGCAGCTTGGTAGGGGGCGCGTATCAGCCCCAGCATTTT. This sequence joins TRBV5-1 and TRBJ1-5; 7 nucleotides line up with TRBD1. The length of the CDR3 is 15 residues. Germline CDR1 is SGHRS and CDR2 is YFSETQ. The V segment lost 0 bases and the J segment 5 bases; nucleotides outside the gene matches: 5.

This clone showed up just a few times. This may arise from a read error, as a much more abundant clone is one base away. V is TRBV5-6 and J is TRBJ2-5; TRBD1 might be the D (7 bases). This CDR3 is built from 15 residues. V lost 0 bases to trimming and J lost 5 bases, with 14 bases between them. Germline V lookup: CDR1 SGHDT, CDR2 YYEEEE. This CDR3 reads CASSLERSGGETQYF. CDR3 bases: TGTGCCAGCAGCTTGGAGCGTTCAGGGGGGGAGACCCAGTACTTC.